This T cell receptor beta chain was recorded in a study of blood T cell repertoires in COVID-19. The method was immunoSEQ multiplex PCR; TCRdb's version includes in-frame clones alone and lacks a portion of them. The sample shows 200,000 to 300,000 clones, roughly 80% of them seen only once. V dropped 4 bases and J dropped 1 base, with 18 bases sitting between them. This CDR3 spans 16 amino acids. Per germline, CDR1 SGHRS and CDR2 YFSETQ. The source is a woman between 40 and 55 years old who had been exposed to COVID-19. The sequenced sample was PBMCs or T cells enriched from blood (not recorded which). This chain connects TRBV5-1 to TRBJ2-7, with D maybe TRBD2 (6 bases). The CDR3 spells CASSLPGTSESYEQYF. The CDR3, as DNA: TGCGCCAGCAGCCTACCAGGGACTTCAGAGTCCTACGAGCAGTACTTC.